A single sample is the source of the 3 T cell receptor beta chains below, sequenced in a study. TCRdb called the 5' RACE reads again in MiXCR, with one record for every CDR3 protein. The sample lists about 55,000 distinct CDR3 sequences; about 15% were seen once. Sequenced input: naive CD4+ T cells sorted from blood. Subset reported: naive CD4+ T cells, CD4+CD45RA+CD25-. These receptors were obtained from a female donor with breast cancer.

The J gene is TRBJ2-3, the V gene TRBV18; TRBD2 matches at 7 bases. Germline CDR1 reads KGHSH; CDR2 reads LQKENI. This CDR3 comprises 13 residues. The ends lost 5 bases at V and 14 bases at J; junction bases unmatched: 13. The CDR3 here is CASSAETVTSLYF. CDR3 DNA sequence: TGTGCCAGCTCAGCAGAGACCGTGACTAGCCTGTATTTT.

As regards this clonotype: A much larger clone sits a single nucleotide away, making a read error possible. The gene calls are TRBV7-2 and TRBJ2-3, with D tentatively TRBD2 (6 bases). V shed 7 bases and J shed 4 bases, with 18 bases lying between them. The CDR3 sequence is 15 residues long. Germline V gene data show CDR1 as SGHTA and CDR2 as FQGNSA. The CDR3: CASNNRDSSADTQYF. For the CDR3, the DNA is TGTGCCAGCAACAATCGGGACTCCAGCGCAGATACGCAGTATTTT.

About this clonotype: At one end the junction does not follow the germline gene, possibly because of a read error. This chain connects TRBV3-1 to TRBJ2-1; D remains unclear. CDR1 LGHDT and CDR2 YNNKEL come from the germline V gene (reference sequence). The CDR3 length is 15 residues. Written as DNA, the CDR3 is TGTGCCGGCAGCCAAGATCACAGCTCCTACAATGAGCAGTTCTTC. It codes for CAGSQDHSSYNEQFF.